These 10 T cell receptor beta chains originate from one sample sequenced in a study of Ad26.COV2.S vaccination and SARS-CoV-2 variants. Treatment: 19 received Ad26.COV2.S at low or high dose, single or two shots; 5 received placebo; per-sample allocation not given. Sampling was done on day 63 after the first vaccine or placebo injection. The protocol was immunoSEQ multiplex PCR, while the TCRdb copy is restricted to in-frame clones and leaves out a portion. The sample has more than 400,000 clones; roughly 90% are singletons. Material: peripheral blood, obtained in a trial of Ad26.COV2.S vaccine versus placebo. The origin of the receptors is a person aged 18-60 years who received the Ad26.COV2.S COVID-19 vaccine or a placebo.

The chain is built from TRBV27 and TRBJ2-7; D possibly matches TRBD1 or TRBD2 (5 bases each). CDR1 and CDR2 (germline): MNHEY, SMNVEV (reference sequence). V lost 4 bases and J 0 bases, leaving 7 bases between the germline ends. The CDR3 spans 13 residues. CDR3 nucleotides: TGTGCCAGCAGTTACGGGACCTCCTACGAGCAGTACTTC. It translates to CASSYGTSYEQYF.

The chain joins TRBV10-1 to TRBJ2-3; 7 bases map to TRBD1. The CDR3 has 16 amino acids. CDR1 and CDR2 (germline): WNHNN, SYGVQD (reference sequence). Trimming at V came to 0 bases and at J to 2 bases, leaving 5 bases not matched to a gene. The CDR3 reads CASSESLTGATDTQYF. The CDR3 DNA sequence: TGCGCCAGCAGTGAGTCGTTAACAGGGGCCACAGATACGCAGTATTTT.

This clone was seen a single time. This chain uses TRBV5-8 with TRBJ2-5, with 10 nucleotides matching TRBD2. Per germline, CDR1 SGHTS and CDR2 YDEGEE. The CDR3 runs to 16 residues. V dropped 0 bases and J dropped 4; count of bases not matched to a gene: 6. Here the CDR3 reads CASSLVSGGSLETQYF. The DNA of the CDR3 is TGTGCCAGCAGCTTGGTTAGCGGGGGGTCGTTAGAGACCCAGTACTTC.

The chain joins TRBV3-1 (or the pseudogene TRBV3-2) to TRBJ2-3; D is unclear. Germline lookup yields CDR1 LGHDT and CDR2 YNNKEL (reference sequence). The V and J ends lost 0 bases and 14 bases respectively, with 12 bases between them. This CDR3 comprises 12 residues. The CDR3: CASSQDWVSMYF. As DNA, the CDR3 is TGTGCCAGCAGCCAAGACTGGGTCAGTATGTATTTT.

The rearrangement links TRBV7-2 to TRBJ2-7; TRBD1 aligns across 8 bases. This CDR3 has 15 residues. With V trimmed by 5 bases and J by 1 base, 7 bases remained unmatched. Germline V CDR1 and CDR2: SGHTA, FQGNSA. The CDR3 loop reads CASSAGQALSYEQYF. The DNA for the CDR3 is TGTGCCAGCAGCGCGGGACAGGCCTTATCCTACGAGCAGTACTTC.

The rearrangement links TRBV7-2 to TRBJ2-3; D not resolved. CDR1 and CDR2 from the germline V gene are SGHTA and FQGNSA. Between the trimmed V and J ends, which lost 2 bases and 5 bases, there was a span of 17 bases. The CDR3 runs to 16 residues. The CDR3, as DNA: TGTGCCAGCAGCTTACTGGGCGCCGGAGTAAGAGATACGCAGTATTTT. This encodes CASSLLGAGVRDTQYF.

The gene calls are TRBV6-2 or TRBV6-3 and TRBJ2-7, with D perhaps TRBD1 or TRBD2 (5 bases each). The CDR3 runs to 14 residues. In germline, CDR1 is MNHEY, CDR2 SVGEGT. Trimming shortened V by 2 bases and J by 6 bases, and 14 bases separated the two germline ends. CDR3 nucleotides: TGTGCCAGCAGTTACAGCTCGAGGGGCGCCGAGCAGTACTTC. It yields the protein CASSYSSRGAEQYF.

Only a few counts were recorded for this clone. The V call is TRBV4-1, the J call TRBJ1-2; 7 bases match TRBD1. CDR1 is MGHRA, CDR2 YSYEKL, per germline. The trim removed 1 base at V and 6 bases at J, leaving 11 bases unmatched. CDR3 length: 16 amino acids. Here the CDR3 reads CASSQGRGRLSNGYTF. CDR3 DNA sequence: TGCGCCAGCAGCCAAGGGAGGGGGCGGTTGTCGAATGGCTACACCTTC.

The gene calls are TRBV4-1 and TRBJ2-7, with D possibly matching TRBD1 (5 bases). The CDR3 consists of 14 residues. Germline lookup yields CDR1 MGHRA and CDR2 YSYEKL. V was shortened by 3 bases and J by 0 bases, with 9 bases between the two germline ends. In DNA, the CDR3 is TGCGCCAGCAGCCAGCAGGGCAACTCCTACGAGCAGTACTTC. Amino acids: CASSQQGNSYEQYF.

This clone was counted a single time. The chain is built from TRBV29-1 and TRBJ2-5; tentative D call: TRBD1 (6 bases). CDR1 SQVTM and CDR2 ANQGSEA come from the germline V gene. V was pared by 2 bases and J by 2 bases, with 6 bases between. The length of the CDR3 is 12 residues. In DNA form, the CDR3 reads TGCAGCGTTGAACAGGGGCAAGAGACCCAGTACTTC. Translating it yields CSVEQGQETQYF.